Below, 21 T cell receptor beta chains from the same sample are listed, as sequenced in a study of cytomegalovirus exposure and HLA in healthy donors. The primer mix had 60 Vbeta and 13 Jbeta primers. Method: immunoSEQ multiplex PCR; TCRdb's copy keeps in-frame clones and lacks some. The table records tens of thousands of clones, roughly 70% of them present only once. Source material: PBMCs. These receptors were obtained from a man aged 55 to 70 in good health and CMV-seropositive.

This clone was seen a few times. The chain links TRBV21-1 to TRBJ2-4; the table's D gene call, TRBD2, was not cross checked with the DNA. TRBV21-1 is a documented pseudogene. The CDR3 length is 18 residues. The CDR3 region has the DNA TGTGCCAGCAGCAAAGAGTCTAGCGGGATTGAGGGCAAAAACATTCAGTACTTC. Translation gives CASSKESSGIEGKNIQYF.

CDR3 DNA sequence: TGCGCCAGCAGCCAAGATCCACACCCCCCCCCTGGAAACACCATATATTTT. Its protein is CASSQDPHPPPGNTIYF. V gene TRBV4-3 combines with J gene TRBJ1-3, with unresolved D. The V gene lost 0 bases and the J gene lost 2 bases, with 14 bases spanning the gap. The CDR3 has 17 amino acids. CDR1 LGHNA and CDR2 YSLEER come from the germline V gene.

This clone was observed once. V is TRBV2 and J is TRBJ2-1; 10 nucleotides agree with TRBD2. The CDR3 runs 15 residues. Trimming at V came to 6 bases and at J to 5 bases, leaving 7 bases not matched to a gene. Germline V gene lookup returns CDR1 SNHLY and CDR2 FYNNEI. DNA for the CDR3: TGTGCCAGCAGCCCGGGGACTAGCGAAAACAATGAGCAGTTCTTC. The encoded protein is CASSPGTSENNEQFF.

The chain employs TRBV5-4 and TRBJ2-5; TRBD1 matches 8 bases. The J call could be wrong; TRBJ2-7 is a better fit for the DNA end. This CDR3 has 14 residues. CDR1 SGHNT and CDR2 YYREEE come from the germline V gene (reference sequence). CDR3 amino acids: CASSPGTGSYEQYF. CDR3 nucleotide sequence: TGTGCCAGCAGCCCCGGGACAGGCTCCTACGAGCAGTACTTC.

This clone was detected once. The rearrangement uses TRBV10-2 and TRBJ2-5; D is perhaps TRBD2 (6 bases). V lost 2 bases and J lost 4, with 11 bases in between. Germline CDR1 reads WSHSY; CDR2 reads SAAADI. CDR3 size: 14 residues. CDR3 coding DNA: TGCGCCAGCAGTGAGGCGGGGTTCCGAGAGACCCAGTACTTC. It specifies CASSEAGFRETQYF.

The chain combines TRBV29-1 with TRBJ1-1; perhaps TRBD1 as D (6 bases). The CDR3 covers 16 residues. Deletions cut 2 bases from V and 6 bases from J, with 22 bases between. Germline V gene lookup returns CDR1 SQVTM and CDR2 ANQGSEA. This CDR3 reads CSVENDRLGALAEAFF. The CDR3 DNA follows: TGCAGCGTTGAAAATGATCGTTTGGGGGCTTTGGCTGAAGCTTTCTTT. The full variable domain, its missing parts supplied by reference TRBV29-1 and TRBJ1-1, is SAVISQKPSRDICQRGTSLTIQCQVDSQVTMMFWYRQQPGQSLTLIATANQGSEATYESGFVIDKFPISRPNLTFSTLTVSNMSPEDSSIYLCSVENDRLGALAEAFFGQGTRLTVV.

The chain combines TRBV10-1 with TRBJ1-1, with 7 bases aligning to TRBD1. CDR1 and CDR2 (germline): WNHNN, SYGVQD (reference sequence). The CDR3 runs to 13 residues. With 6 bases clipped from V and 4 bases from J, the junction kept 5 bases outside the gene matches. This chain's CDR3 is CASSISGGTEAFF. CDR3 nucleotides: TGCGCCAGCAGCATATCAGGGGGCACTGAAGCTTTCTTT.

The genes are TRBV28 and TRBJ2-5, with TRBD1 as a possible D gene (6 bases). Deletions cut 6 bases from V and 2 bases from J, with 19 bases between. This CDR3 is 16 amino acids long. Germline CDR1 MDHEN, CDR2 SYDVKM. CDR3 sequence: CASRSMGAGEQETQYF. DNA for the CDR3: TGTGCCAGCAGATCGATGGGGGCAGGGGAGCAAGAGACCCAGTACTTC. Based on the CDR3 plus reference TRBV28 and TRBJ2-5, the full variable domain is DVKVTQSSRYLVKRTGEKVFLECVQDMDHENMFWYRQDPGLGLRLIYFSYDVKMKEKGDIPEGYSVSREKKERFSLILESASTNQTSMYLCASRSMGAGEQETQYFGPGTRLLVL.

The genes are TRBV19 and TRBJ2-2, with D possibly matching TRBD2 (6 bases). The germline V gene encodes CDR1 LNHDA and CDR2 SQIVND (reference sequence). This CDR3 spans 15 amino acids. V lost 5 bases, J lost 6 bases, and 16 bases lay in between. CDR3 amino acids: CASSPTEGQPGELFF. For the CDR3, the DNA is TGTGCCAGTAGTCCGACGGAGGGTCAGCCCGGGGAGCTGTTTTTT.

J is TRBJ2-7 and V is TRBV11-2, with 8 positions matching TRBD2. V lost 0 bases to trimming and J lost 7 bases; unmatched junction nucleotides: 8. Germline lookup yields CDR1 SGHAT and CDR2 FQNNGV. This CDR3 is built from 15 residues. CDR3 sequence (DNA): TGTGCCAGCAGCTTAGACCCAGCGGGAGTTAGGGAGCAGTACTTC. This gives the protein CASSLDPAGVREQYF.

The rearrangement links TRBV5-1 to TRBJ2-5; 9 positions match TRBD1. This CDR3 region has 17 residues. After removal of 0 bases from V and 7 bases from J, the junction contained 13 bases not matched to a gene. Per germline, CDR1 SGHRS and CDR2 YFSETQ. For the CDR3, the DNA is TGCGCCAGCAGCTTGGCTCCCACGGACAGGGGAGGTACGACCCAGTACTTC. Encoded protein: CASSLAPTDRGGTTQYF.

The chain employs TRBV7-3 and TRBJ2-7; D is ambiguous. Trimming pared 4 bases from V and 4 bases from J, leaving 5 bases between. CDR3 size: 11 residues. The germline CDR1 and CDR2 sequences are SGHTA and FQGTGA. The CDR3 is CASSSPYEQYF. The CDR3 region has the DNA TGTGCCAGCAGCTCCCCTTACGAGCAGTACTTC.

The chain carries TRBV7-9 and TRBJ1-1; 7 positions match TRBD1. Germline V gene lookup returns CDR1 SEHNR and CDR2 FQNEAQ (reference sequence). The CDR3 is 14 residues long. V shed 1 base and J 8 bases; nucleotides not matched to a gene: 7. The CDR3 spells CASSLGTGDREAFF. In DNA, the CDR3 is TGTGCCAGCAGCTTAGGAACAGGGGATAGAGAAGCTTTCTTT.

The chain uses TRBV5-5 and TRBJ1-5, with unresolved D. The V end was cut by 0 bases, the J end by 5 bases, with 6 bases between. The CDR3 runs 13 residues. The germline V gene has CDR1 SGHKS and CDR2 YYEKEE (reference sequence). This CDR3 is CASSLGVDQPQHF. The CDR3 coding sequence is TGTGCCAGCAGCTTGGGAGTCGATCAGCCCCAGCATTTT.

The rearrangement uses TRBV4-3 and TRBJ1-1; 10 nucleotides line up with TRBD1. V lost 2 bases and J lost 4; bases outside the gene matches: 4. The CDR3 sequence is 15 residues long. Germline CDR1 is LGHNA and CDR2 is YSLEER. The CDR3 loop reads CASSQWTGGGTEAFF. The CDR3 nucleotides read TGCGCCAGCAGCCAATGGACAGGGGGAGGCACTGAAGCTTTCTTT.

The sample holds a few counts of this clone. The chain recombines TRBV7-3 with TRBJ2-1; 9 nucleotides match TRBD2. The CDR3 extends over 15 amino acids. J gave up 0 bases and V 5 bases, and 2 bases lay outside the gene matches. CDR1 is SGHTA, CDR2 FQGTGA, per germline. The CDR3 loop reads CASSKLAGSYNEQFF. Here the CDR3 DNA reads TGTGCCAGCAGCAAACTAGCGGGCTCCTACAATGAGCAGTTCTTC.

The genes are TRBV27 and TRBJ2-7; possible D gene TRBD1, 6 bases. This CDR3 is built from 14 residues. V gave up 6 bases and J gave up 1 base, with 13 bases separating them. Germline loops: CDR1 MNHEY, CDR2 SMNVEV (reference sequence). The CDR3 sequence is CASSRQVGSYEQYF. CDR3 nucleotide sequence: TGTGCCAGCAGCCGACAGGTCGGGTCCTACGAGCAGTACTTC.

This clone came up many times. The chain joins TRBV2 to TRBJ1-4; a weak D match, TRBD1 (5 bases). Deletions cut 3 bases from V and 5 bases from J, with 13 bases between. Germline assignment: CDR1 SNHLY and CDR2 FYNNEI. The CDR3 consists of 15 residues. The CDR3 DNA reads as TGTGCCAGCAGTGATTTCTCCTCAGGGAATGAAAAACTGTTTTTT. Encoded protein: CASSDFSSGNEKLFF.

V usage is TRBV7-2 and J usage is TRBJ1-1; D unresolved. The germline V gene has CDR1 SGHTA and CDR2 FQGNSA. This CDR3 is built from 14 residues. V was pared by 3 bases and J by 0 bases, with 8 bases between. The DNA for the CDR3 is TGTGCCAGCAGCTTTGGCAGTGTGAACACTGAAGCTTTCTTT. It translates to CASSFGSVNTEAFF.

The J gene is TRBJ1-1, the V gene TRBV6-5; TRBD1 might be the D (5 bases). Trimming took 5 bases from V and 4 from J, leaving 11 bases between them. Germline V lookup: CDR1 MNHEY, CDR2 SVGAGI. The length of the CDR3 is 13 residues. The CDR3 protein is CASSLSGGTEAFF. In DNA form, the CDR3 reads TGTGCCAGCAGTCTATCCGGGGGCACTGAAGCTTTCTTT.

The chain links TRBV5-1 to TRBJ2-1; 9 nucleotides align to TRBD1. The V segment lost 0 bases and the J segment 6 bases; nucleotides outside the gene matches: 10. The CDR3 contains 17 residues. Germline CDR1 and CDR2: SGHRS and YFSETQ. The CDR3 loop reads CASSLALGQGTINEQFF. CDR3 coding DNA: TGCGCCAGCAGCTTGGCCCTAGGACAGGGGACAATCAATGAGCAGTTCTTC.